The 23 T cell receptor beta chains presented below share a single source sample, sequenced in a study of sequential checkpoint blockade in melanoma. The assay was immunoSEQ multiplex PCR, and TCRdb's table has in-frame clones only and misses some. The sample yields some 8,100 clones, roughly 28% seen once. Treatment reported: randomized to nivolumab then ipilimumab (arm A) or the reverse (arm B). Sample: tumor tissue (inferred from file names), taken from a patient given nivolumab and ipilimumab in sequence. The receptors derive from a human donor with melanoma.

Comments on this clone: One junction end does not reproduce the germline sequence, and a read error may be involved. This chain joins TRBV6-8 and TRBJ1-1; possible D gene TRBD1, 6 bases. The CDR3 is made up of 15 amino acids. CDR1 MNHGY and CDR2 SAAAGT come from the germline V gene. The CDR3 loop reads CAISGTGYIDTEAFF. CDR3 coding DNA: TGTGCCATCAGTGGTACAGGGTATATAGACACTGAAGCTTTCTTT.

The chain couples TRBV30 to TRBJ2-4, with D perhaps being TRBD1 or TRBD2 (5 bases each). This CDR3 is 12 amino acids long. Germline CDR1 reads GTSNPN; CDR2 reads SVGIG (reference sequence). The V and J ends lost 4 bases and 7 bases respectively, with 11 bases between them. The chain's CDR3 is CAWKQGANIQYF. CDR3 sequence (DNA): TGTGCCTGGAAGCAGGGAGCGAACATTCAGTACTTC.

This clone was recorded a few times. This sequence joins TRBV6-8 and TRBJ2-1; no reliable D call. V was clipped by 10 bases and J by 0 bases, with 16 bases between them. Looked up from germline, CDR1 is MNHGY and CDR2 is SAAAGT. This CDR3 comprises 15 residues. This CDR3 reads CATTDDILSYNEQFF. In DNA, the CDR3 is TGTGCCACGACCGACGACATCCTCTCCTACAATGAGCAGTTCTTC.

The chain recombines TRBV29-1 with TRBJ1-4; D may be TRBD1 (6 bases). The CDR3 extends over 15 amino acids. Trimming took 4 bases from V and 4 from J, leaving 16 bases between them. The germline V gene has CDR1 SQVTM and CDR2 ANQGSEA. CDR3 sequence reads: CSVVQGIELNEKLFF. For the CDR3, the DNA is TGCAGCGTTGTACAGGGTATAGAGCTTAATGAAAAACTGTTTTTT.

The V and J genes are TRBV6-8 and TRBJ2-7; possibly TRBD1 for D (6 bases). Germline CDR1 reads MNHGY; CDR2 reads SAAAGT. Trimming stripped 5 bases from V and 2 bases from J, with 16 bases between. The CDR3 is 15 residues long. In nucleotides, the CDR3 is TGTGCCAGCAGTGGCCGGGACACCTACCCCTACGAGCAGTACTTC. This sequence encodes CASSGRDTYPYEQYF.

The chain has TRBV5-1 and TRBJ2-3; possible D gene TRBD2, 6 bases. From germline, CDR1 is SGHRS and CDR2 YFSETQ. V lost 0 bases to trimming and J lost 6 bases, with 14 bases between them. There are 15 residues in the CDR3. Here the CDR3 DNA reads TGCGCCAGCAGCTTGGTTTCCGGGACTGGTGATACGCAGTATTTT. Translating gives CASSLVSGTGDTQYF.

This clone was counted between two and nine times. In DNA form, the CDR3 reads TGTGCCAGCAGAGAAGGGGGCGCGAGCTCCTATAATTCACCCCTCCACTTT. Its protein product is CASREGGASSYNSPLHF. This chain links TRBV9 with TRBJ1-6; 7 bases are shared with TRBD1. Unmatched junction bases numbered 8, after V lost 5 bases and J lost 0 bases. The germline V gene has CDR1 SGDLS and CDR2 YYNGEE. The CDR3 length is 17 residues.

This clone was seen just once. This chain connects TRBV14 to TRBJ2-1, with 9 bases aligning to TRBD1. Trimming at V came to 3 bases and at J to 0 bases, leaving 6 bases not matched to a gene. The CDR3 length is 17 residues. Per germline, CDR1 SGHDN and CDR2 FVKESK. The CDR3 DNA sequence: TGTGCCAGCAGCCATGTGGGACAGGGCCTCTCCTACAATGAGCAGTTCTTC. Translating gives CASSHVGQGLSYNEQFF.

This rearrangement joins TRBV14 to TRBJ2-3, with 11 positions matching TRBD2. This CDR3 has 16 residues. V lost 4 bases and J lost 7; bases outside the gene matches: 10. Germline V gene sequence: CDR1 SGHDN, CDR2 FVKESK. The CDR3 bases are TGTGCCAGCAGCCCCTCACTAGCGGGAGCAATCTATACGCAGTATTTT. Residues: CASSPSLAGAIYTQYF.

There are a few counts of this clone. The CDR3 reads CASSSGEQPQHF. The CDR3 bases are TGTGCCAGCAGTTCAGGGGAACAGCCCCAGCATTTT. This chain links TRBV28 with TRBJ1-5; TRBD1 is a possible D gene (6 bases). The germline V gene has CDR1 MDHEN and CDR2 SYDVKM. V lost 4 bases and J lost 7, with 8 bases in between. The CDR3 runs to 12 residues. The full variable domain, rest sourced from reference TRBV28 and TRBJ1-5, is DVKVTQSSRYLVKRTGEKVFLECVQDMDHENMFWYRQDPGLGLRLIYFSYDVKMKEKGDIPEGYSVSREKKERFSLILESASTNQTSMYLCASSSGEQPQHFGDGTRLSIL.

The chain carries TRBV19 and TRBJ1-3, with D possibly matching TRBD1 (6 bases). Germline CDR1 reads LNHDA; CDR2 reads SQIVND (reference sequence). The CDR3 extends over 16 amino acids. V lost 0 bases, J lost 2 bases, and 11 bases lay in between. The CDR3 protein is CASSIDRGRTGNTIYF. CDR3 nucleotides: TGTGCCAGTAGTATAGATCGGGGGCGGACTGGAAACACCATATATTTT.

The CDR3 DNA follows: TGCAGCGGCCTCACAGGGGGCACTGAAGCTTTCTTT. It codes for CSGLTGGTEAFF. V is TRBV29-1 and J is TRBJ1-1; TRBD1 agrees at 8 bases. The CDR3 consists of 12 residues. Germline V gives CDR1 SQVTM, CDR2 ANQGSEA. The V gene end was trimmed by 7 bases and the J gene end by 4 bases; junction bases not matched to a gene: 5.

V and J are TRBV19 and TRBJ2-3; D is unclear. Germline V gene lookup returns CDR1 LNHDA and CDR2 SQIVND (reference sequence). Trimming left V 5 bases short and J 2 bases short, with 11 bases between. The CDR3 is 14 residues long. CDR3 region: CASSSQLFTDTQYF. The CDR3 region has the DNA TGTGCCAGTAGTTCCCAACTATTCACAGATACGCAGTATTTT. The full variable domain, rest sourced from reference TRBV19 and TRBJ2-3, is DGGITQSPKYLFRKEGQNVTLSCEQNLNHDAMYWYRQDPGQGLRLIYYSQIVNDFQKGDIAEGYSVSREKKESFPLTVTSAQKNPTAFYLCASSSQLFTDTQYFGPGTRLTVL.

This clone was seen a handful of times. The CDR3 protein is CASSYSGLRGNNSPLHF. CDR3 DNA: TGTGCCAGCAGTTACTCGGGTTTGAGGGGGAATAATTCACCCCTCCACTTT. The rearrangement joins TRBV6-8 to TRBJ1-6; the D gene is possibly TRBD1 (6 bases). The CDR3 length is 17 residues. The V gene's germline CDR1 is MNHGY and CDR2 SAAAGT. Trimming cost V 0 bases and J 5 bases, with 14 bases left between them.

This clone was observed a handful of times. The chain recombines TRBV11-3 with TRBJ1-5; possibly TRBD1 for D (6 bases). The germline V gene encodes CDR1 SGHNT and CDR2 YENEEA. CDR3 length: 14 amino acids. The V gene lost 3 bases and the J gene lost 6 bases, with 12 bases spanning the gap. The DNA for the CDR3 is TGTGCCAGCAGCTTGGGGGCGGAGGGTCAGCCCCAGCATTTT. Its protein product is CASSLGAEGQPQHF.

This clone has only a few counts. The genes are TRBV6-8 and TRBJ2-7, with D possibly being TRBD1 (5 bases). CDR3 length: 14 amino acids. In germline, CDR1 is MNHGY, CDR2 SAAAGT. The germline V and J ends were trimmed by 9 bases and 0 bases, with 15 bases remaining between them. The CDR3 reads CASGHPPSSYEQYF. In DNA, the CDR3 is TGTGCCAGTGGACATCCTCCGAGCTCCTACGAGCAGTACTTC.

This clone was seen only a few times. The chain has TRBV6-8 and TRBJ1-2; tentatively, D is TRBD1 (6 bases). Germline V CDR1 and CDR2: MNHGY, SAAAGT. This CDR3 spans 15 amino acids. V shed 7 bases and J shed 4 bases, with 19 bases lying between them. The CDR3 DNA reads TGTGCCAGCAATCTCGGACAGTTTTTGGGCTATGGCTACACCTTC. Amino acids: CASNLGQFLGYGYTF.

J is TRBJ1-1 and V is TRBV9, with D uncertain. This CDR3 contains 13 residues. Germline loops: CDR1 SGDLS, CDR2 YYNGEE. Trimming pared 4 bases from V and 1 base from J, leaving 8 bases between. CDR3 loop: CASSSYRNTEAFF. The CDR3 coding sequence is TGTGCCAGCAGCAGCTACAGGAACACTGAAGCTTTCTTT.

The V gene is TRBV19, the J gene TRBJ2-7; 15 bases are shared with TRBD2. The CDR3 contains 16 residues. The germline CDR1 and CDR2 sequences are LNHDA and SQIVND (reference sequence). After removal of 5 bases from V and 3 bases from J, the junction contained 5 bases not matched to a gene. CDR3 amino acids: CASSAGLAGGLYEQYF. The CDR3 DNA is TGTGCCAGTAGTGCGGGACTAGCGGGAGGTCTCTACGAGCAGTACTTC.

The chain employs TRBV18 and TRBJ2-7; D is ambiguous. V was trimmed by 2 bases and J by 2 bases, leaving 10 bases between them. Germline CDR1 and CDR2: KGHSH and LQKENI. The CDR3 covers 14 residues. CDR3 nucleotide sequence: TGTGCCAGCTCACCAAATCGGGCCCCCTACGAGCAGTACTTC. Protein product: CASSPNRAPYEQYF.

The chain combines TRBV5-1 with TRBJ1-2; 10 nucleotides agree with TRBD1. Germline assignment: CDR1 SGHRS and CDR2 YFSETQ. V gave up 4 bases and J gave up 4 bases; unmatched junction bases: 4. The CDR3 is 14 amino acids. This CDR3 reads CASSEGQGSYGYTF. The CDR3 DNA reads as TGCGCCAGCAGCGAGGGACAGGGGAGCTATGGCTACACCTTC.

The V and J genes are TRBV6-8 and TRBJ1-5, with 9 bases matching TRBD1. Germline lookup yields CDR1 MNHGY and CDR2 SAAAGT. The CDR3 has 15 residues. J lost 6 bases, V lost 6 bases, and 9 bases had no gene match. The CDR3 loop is CASSRGQGWVQPQHF. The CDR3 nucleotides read TGTGCCAGCAGCCGGGGACAGGGTTGGGTTCAGCCCCAGCATTTT.

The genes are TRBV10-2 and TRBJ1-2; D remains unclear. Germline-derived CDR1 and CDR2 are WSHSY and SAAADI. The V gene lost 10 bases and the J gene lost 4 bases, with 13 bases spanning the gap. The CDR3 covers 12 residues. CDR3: CATGSNSYGYTF. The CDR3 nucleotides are TGCGCCACGGGATCGAATAGCTATGGCTACACCTTC.